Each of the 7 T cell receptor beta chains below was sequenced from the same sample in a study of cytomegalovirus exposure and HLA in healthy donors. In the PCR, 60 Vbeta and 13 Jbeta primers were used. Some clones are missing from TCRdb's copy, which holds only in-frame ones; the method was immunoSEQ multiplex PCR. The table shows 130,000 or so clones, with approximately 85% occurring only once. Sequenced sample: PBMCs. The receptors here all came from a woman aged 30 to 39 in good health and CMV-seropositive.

Here the CDR3 DNA reads TGTGCCAGCAGTCTCGCGGGGGGGCGAGAGACCCAGTACTTC. Translating it yields CASSLAGGRETQYF. The rearrangement joins TRBV6-5 to TRBJ2-5, with 9 bases identical to TRBD2. CDR1 is MNHEY, CDR2 SVGAGI, per germline. This CDR3 comprises 14 residues. Unmatched junction bases numbered 5, after V lost 5 bases and J lost 4 bases.

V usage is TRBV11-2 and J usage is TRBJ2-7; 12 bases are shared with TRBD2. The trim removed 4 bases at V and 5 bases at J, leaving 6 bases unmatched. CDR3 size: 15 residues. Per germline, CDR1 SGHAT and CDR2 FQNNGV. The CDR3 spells CASSSGLAGRDEQYF. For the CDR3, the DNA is TGTGCCAGCAGCTCGGGACTAGCGGGTAGAGACGAGCAGTACTTC.

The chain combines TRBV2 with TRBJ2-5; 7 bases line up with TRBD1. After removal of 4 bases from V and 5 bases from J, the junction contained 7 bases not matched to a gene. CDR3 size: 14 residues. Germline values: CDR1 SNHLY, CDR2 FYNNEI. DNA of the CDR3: TGTGCCAGCAGTGGACAGGGCCCCTGGGAGACCCAGTACTTC. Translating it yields CASSGQGPWETQYF.

In DNA, the CDR3 is TGTGCCAGCAGTCCAGGGTACTCCTACGAGCAGTACTTC. Translated: CASSPGYSYEQYF. The chain recombines TRBV27 with TRBJ2-7; TRBD1 might be the D (5 bases). From germline, CDR1 is MNHEY and CDR2 SMNVEV (reference sequence). CDR3 size: 13 residues. V was trimmed by 5 bases and J by 0 bases, leaving 8 bases between them.

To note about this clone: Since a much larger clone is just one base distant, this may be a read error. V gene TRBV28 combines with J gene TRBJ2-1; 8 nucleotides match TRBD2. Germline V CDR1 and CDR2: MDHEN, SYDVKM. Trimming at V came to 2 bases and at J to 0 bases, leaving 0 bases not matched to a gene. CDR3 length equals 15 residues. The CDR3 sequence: CASSLAGGSYNEQFF. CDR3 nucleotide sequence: TGTGCCAGCAGTTTAGCGGGGGGCTCCTACAATGAGCAGTTCTTC.

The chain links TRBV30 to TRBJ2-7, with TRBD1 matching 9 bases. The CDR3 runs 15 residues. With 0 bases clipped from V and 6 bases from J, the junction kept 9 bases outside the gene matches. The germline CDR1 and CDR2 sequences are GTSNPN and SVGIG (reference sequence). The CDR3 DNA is TGTGCCTGGAGTGTATCCAGGACAGGGGTTGGCGAGCAGTACTTC. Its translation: CAWSVSRTGVGEQYF. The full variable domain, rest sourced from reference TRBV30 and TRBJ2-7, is SQTIHQWPATLVQPVGSPLSLECTVEGTSNPNLYWYRQAAGRGLQLLFYSVGIGQISSEVPQNLSASRPQDRQFILSSKKLLLSDSGFYLCAWSVSRTGVGEQYFGPGTRLTVT.

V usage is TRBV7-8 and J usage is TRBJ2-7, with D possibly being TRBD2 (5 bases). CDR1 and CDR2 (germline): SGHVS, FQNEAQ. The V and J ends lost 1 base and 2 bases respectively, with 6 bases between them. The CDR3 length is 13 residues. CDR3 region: CASSLETTYEQYF. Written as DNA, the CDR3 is TGTGCCAGCAGCTTAGAGACTACCTACGAGCAGTACTTC. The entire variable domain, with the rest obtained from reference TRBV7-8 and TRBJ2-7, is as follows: GAGVSQSPRYKVAKRGQDVALRCDPISGHVSLFWYQQALGQGPEFLTYFQNEAQLDKSGLPSDRFFAERPEGSVSTLKIQRTQQEDSAVYLCASSLETTYEQYFGPGTRLTVT.